This TCR beta chain is from a study of blood T cells in healthy people across ages. A second PCR of 7 to 11 cycles used a sample-barcoded 5' primer and a J-beta primer mix. TCRdb reprocessed the 5' RACE reads via MiXCR and lists one record per CDR3 protein. The repertoire has hundreds of thousands of distinct CDR3 sequences, roughly 25% of them found once; the top ten carry more than 7.5%. Germline assignment: CDR1 MNHNY and CDR2 SVGAGI (reference sequence). The CDR3 is 14 amino acids. V trimming: 7 bases; J trimming: 1 base; junction bases outside the gene matches: 4. Isolation recovered at least 6.5 million PBMCs from every sample. Separately, the same data were catalogued under a study of T cells of mothers and their children.

The sequence was collected from a boy younger than 18 in good health. Sequenced: blood. The rearrangement links TRBV6-6 to TRBJ2-4; 7 nucleotides agree with TRBD2. CDR3 sequence (DNA): TGTGCCAGCACCCTGGGAGGGGCCAAAAACATTCAGTACTTC. It encodes CASTLGGAKNIQYF.